The 12 T cell receptor beta chains below come from one sample, sequenced in a study of cytomegalovirus exposure and HLA in healthy donors. PCR was performed using 60 Vbeta and 13 Jbeta primers. Libraries were prepared by immunoSEQ multiplex PCR; TCRdb keeps only in-frame clonotypes and omits some of them. Among around 100,000 clones, roughly 79% were seen once, and the ten largest hold roughly 3.9%. Sequencing was carried out using PBMCs. All receptors derive from a man aged 50-59 years in good health and CMV-seropositive.

The chain is built from TRBV11-3 and TRBJ2-3; 9 nucleotides align to TRBD1. The CDR3 runs 18 residues. CDR1 SGHNT and CDR2 YENEEA come from the germline V gene. V lost 5 bases to trimming and J lost 2 bases; unmatched junction nucleotides: 14. The CDR3 nucleotides are TGTGCCAGCAGCCCGTCGATTTCCGGGACAGGGTCCACAGATACGCAGTATTTT. This encodes CASSPSISGTGSTDTQYF. The full variable domain, completed using reference TRBV11-3 and TRBJ2-3, is EAGVVQSPRYKIIEKKQPVAFWCNPISGHNTLYWYLQNLGQGPELLIRYENEEAVDDSQLPKDRFSAERLKGVDSTLKIQPAELGDSAVYLCASSPSISGTGSTDTQYFGPGTRLTVL.

The chain combines TRBV7-8 with TRBJ1-5; D ambiguous. Germline CDR1 is SGHVS and CDR2 is FQNEAQ. The CDR3 runs to 14 residues. V was trimmed by 1 base and J by 1 base, leaving 5 bases between them. The CDR3 nucleotides read TGTGCCAGCAGCTTAGTGGCCAGCAATCAGCCCCAGCATTTT. Its protein product is CASSLVASNQPQHF.

The chain couples TRBV6-5 to TRBJ2-3, with D possibly being TRBD2 (6 bases). This CDR3 is built from 16 residues. Trimming removed 0 bases from V and 6 bases from J, with 16 bases in between. Germline V gene data show CDR1 as MNHEY and CDR2 as SVGAGI. As DNA, the CDR3 is TGTGCCAGCAGTTACTCGGGGGGTGGGGCAGCGGATACGCAGTATTTT. It yields the protein CASSYSGGGAADTQYF.

The chain employs TRBV5-4 and TRBJ2-1; possibly TRBD1 for D (8 bases). V was cut by 4 bases and J by 3 bases, with 14 bases left in between. The CDR3 is 15 residues long. Germline V gene sequence: CDR1 SGHNT, CDR2 YYREEE (reference sequence). The CDR3 here is CASSGGDRFYNEQFF. CDR3 sequence (DNA): TGTGCCAGCAGCGGGGGGGACAGGTTCTACAATGAGCAGTTCTTC.

The chain couples TRBV27 to TRBJ2-3; D ambiguous. The length of the CDR3 is 12 residues. Per germline, CDR1 MNHEY and CDR2 SMNVEV (reference sequence). The V end lost 6 bases, the J end lost 3 bases, and 7 bases lay between the germline ends. The CDR3: CASSGFTDTQYF. CDR3 DNA sequence: TGTGCCAGCAGCGGGTTTACAGATACGCAGTATTTT.

This clone was found once. The rearrangement links TRBV29-1 to TRBJ2-3; D is unclear. Trimming cost V 2 bases and J 3 bases, with 12 bases left between them. The CDR3 has 14 amino acids. Germline V gene lookup returns CDR1 SQVTM and CDR2 ANQGSEA. The CDR3 bases are TGCAGCGTTGAACGTGGAGCTACGACAGATACGCAGTATTTT. Translated, it gives CSVERGATTDTQYF.

The chain recombines TRBV4-1 with TRBJ2-1; D perhaps matches TRBD2 (6 bases). The CDR3 covers 17 residues. V lost 0 bases and J lost 5, with 17 bases in between. In germline, CDR1 is MGHRA, CDR2 YSYEKL. The CDR3 bases are TGCGCCAGCAGCCAAGATCTTATTGGCGGGACCCACAATGAGCAGTTCTTC. It translates to CASSQDLIGGTHNEQFF.

This clone was recorded only once. This chain joins TRBV11-2 and TRBJ1-1, with TRBD1 matching over 7 bases. The germline CDR1 and CDR2 sequences are SGHAT and FQNNGV. CDR3 length equals 15 residues. V dropped 5 bases and J dropped 4; count of bases not matched to a gene: 10. The CDR3, as DNA: TGTGCCAGCAGCGAAGGACAGGATTATGGCACTGAAGCTTTCTTT. Amino acids: CASSEGQDYGTEAFF.

The chain combines TRBV10-2 with TRBJ2-5; 7 bases map to TRBD1. V lost 0 bases to trimming and J lost 1 base; unmatched junction nucleotides: 8. The germline CDR1 and CDR2 sequences are WSHSY and SAAADI. The CDR3 has 17 residues. CDR3 in DNA: TGCGCCAGCAGTGAGTCTCTCGGGACAGAAGTCCAAGAGACCCAGTACTTC. Its protein product is CASSESLGTEVQETQYF.

This chain uses TRBV6-6 with TRBJ2-3; maybe TRBD2 (7 bases). CDR3 length: 12 residues. The V end lost 6 bases, the J end lost 9 bases, and 13 bases lay between the germline ends. Germline CDR1 reads MNHNY; CDR2 reads SVGAGI (reference sequence). The CDR3 loop reads CASSPSGGTQYF. CDR3 DNA: TGTGCCAGCAGCCCGTCGGGGGGCACGCAGTATTTT.

The chain has TRBV6-4 and TRBJ1-5; 7 bases are shared with TRBD1. In germline, CDR1 is MRHNA, CDR2 SNTAGT. After removal of 4 bases from V and 1 base from J, the junction contained 4 bases not matched to a gene. The CDR3 contains 15 residues. The CDR3 DNA follows: TGTGCCAGCAGTGGTCACAGGGGAAGCAATCAGCCCCAGCATTTT. Its translation is CASSGHRGSNQPQHF.

This clone was detected once. This chain uses TRBV7-9 with TRBJ2-7; 11 bases are shared with TRBD2. With V trimmed by 3 bases and J by 2 bases, 12 bases remained unmatched. The CDR3 loop spans 18 amino acids. Germline lookup yields CDR1 SEHNR and CDR2 FQNEAQ (reference sequence). CDR3 in DNA: TGTGCCAGCAGCTTCGCAGGGAAGACTAGCGGGGCTACCTACGAGCAGTACTTC. It codes for CASSFAGKTSGATYEQYF. Full variable domain (remainder filled in from reference TRBV7-9 and TRBJ2-7): DTGVSQNPRHKITKRGQNVTFRCDPISEHNRLYWYRQTLGQGPEFLTYFQNEAQLEKSRLLSDRFSAERPKGSFSTLEIQRTEQGDSAMYLCASSFAGKTSGATYEQYFGPGTRLTVT.